Each of the 4 T cell receptor beta chains below was sequenced from the same sample in a study of T cell responses to AZD1222 COVID-19 vaccine. Produced via immunoSEQ multiplex PCR; TCRdb's table is partial and in-frame only. Of some 130,000 clones listed, around 90% are singletons. Sequenced material: peripheral blood, taken on day 0 of AZD1222 vaccination. These receptors all stem from an adult in good health.

V and J are TRBV2 and TRBJ1-2; possible D gene TRBD1, 6 bases. Trimming cost V 5 bases and J 5 bases, with 12 bases left between them. The CDR3 length is 13 residues. Germline values: CDR1 SNHLY, CDR2 FYNNEI. CDR3 sequence reads: CASSTDSLYGYTF. DNA for the CDR3: TGTGCCAGCAGTACGGACAGCCTATATGGCTACACCTTC.

The chain carries TRBV7-6 and TRBJ1-6; no clear D gene. This CDR3 spans 14 amino acids. Between the trimmed V and J ends, which lost 0 bases and 8 bases, there was a span of 8 bases. In germline, CDR1 is SGHVS, CDR2 FNYEAQ. CDR3 bases: TGTGCCAGCAGCTTAGCCGTCGGGGATTCACCCCTCCACTTT. Translated, it gives CASSLAVGDSPLHF.

The chain is built from TRBV19 and TRBJ1-5; a weak D match, TRBD1 (5 bases). The CDR3 contains 16 residues. Germline CDR1 is LNHDA and CDR2 is SQIVND (reference sequence). V lost 3 bases and J lost 0, with 12 bases in between. The CDR3 nucleotides are TGTGCCAGTAGTATCAGCAGGACACATAGCAATCAGCCCCAGCATTTT. This sequence encodes CASSISRTHSNQPQHF.

The chain carries TRBV29-1 and TRBJ1-5; 7 positions match TRBD1. This CDR3 has 14 residues. Germline V gene data show CDR1 as SQVTM and CDR2 as ANQGSEA. The junction had 6 bases not matched to a gene; V was cut back by 2 bases and J by 5 bases. CDR3 in amino acids: CSVESGGGDQPQHF. CDR3 DNA sequence: TGCAGCGTTGAATCAGGGGGTGGAGATCAGCCCCAGCATTTT.